The clone carrying this T cell receptor (beta chain) was seen more than once but under ten times. Its cognate antigen is unknown. The data belong to a study of cytomegalovirus exposure and HLA in healthy donors. Study-level background: Of the donors genotyped, several hundred in all, about 80% fell in the Caucasian-associated ancestry cluster.

Study outcomes and limitations: The listing of roughly 160 TCR beta chains classed them as cytomegalovirus-associated.

Primers: 60 Vbeta forward and 13 Jbeta reverse. Data came from immunoSEQ multiplex PCR; TCRdb stores just in-frame clones and leaves some out. The table records roughly 220,000 clones, under 70% of them present only once. Trimming left V 5 bases short and J 7 bases short, with 11 bases between. The germline CDR1 and CDR2 sequences are MDHEN and SYDVKM. The CDR3 is made up of 12 amino acids. The sample taken for sequencing was PBMCs. V and J are TRBV28 and TRBJ1-2, with a possible D match to TRBD1 (6 bases). The source is a man in his forties or fifties in good health and CMV-seropositive. The CDR3 coding sequence is TGTGCCAGCAGTCGCCAGACAGGTGGCTACACCTTC. This encodes CASSRQTGGYTF.